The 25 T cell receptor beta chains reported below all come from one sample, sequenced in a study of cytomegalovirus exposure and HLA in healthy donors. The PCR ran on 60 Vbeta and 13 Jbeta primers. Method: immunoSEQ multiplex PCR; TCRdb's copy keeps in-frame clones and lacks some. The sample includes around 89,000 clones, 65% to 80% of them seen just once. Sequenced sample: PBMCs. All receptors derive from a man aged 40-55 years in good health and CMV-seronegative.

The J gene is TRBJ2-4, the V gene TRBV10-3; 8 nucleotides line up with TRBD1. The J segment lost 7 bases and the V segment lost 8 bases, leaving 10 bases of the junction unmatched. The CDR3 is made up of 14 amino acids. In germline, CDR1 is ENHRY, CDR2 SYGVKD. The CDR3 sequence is CAIGGQGAGNIQYF. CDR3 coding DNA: TGTGCCATCGGGGGGCAGGGGGCAGGGAACATTCAGTACTTC.

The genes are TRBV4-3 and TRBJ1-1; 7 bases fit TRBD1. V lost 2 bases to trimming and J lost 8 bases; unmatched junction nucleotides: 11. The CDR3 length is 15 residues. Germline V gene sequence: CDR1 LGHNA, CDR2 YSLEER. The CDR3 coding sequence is TGCGCCAGCAGCCAATTCGTCCTCGGACAGGAAGAAGCTTTCTTT. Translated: CASSQFVLGQEEAFF.

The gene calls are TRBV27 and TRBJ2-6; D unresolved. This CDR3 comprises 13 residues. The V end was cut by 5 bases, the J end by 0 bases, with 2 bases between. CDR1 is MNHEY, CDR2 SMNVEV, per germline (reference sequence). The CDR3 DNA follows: TGTGCCAGCAGTCTCTCTGGGGCCAACGTCCTGACTTTC. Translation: CASSLSGANVLTF. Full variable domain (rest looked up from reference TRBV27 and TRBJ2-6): EAQVTQNPRYLITVTGKKLTVTCSQNMNHEYMSWYRQDPGLGLRQIYYSMNVEVTDKGDVPEGYKVSRKEKRNFPLILESPSPNQTSLYFCASSLSGANVLTFGAGSRLTVL.

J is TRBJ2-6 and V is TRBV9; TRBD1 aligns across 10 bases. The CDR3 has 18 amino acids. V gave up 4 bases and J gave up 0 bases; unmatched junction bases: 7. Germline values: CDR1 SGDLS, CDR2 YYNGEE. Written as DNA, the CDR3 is TGTGCCAGCAGCCCGGGACAGGGGCTTAGCTCTGGGGCCAACGTCCTGACTTTC. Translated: CASSPGQGLSSGANVLTF.

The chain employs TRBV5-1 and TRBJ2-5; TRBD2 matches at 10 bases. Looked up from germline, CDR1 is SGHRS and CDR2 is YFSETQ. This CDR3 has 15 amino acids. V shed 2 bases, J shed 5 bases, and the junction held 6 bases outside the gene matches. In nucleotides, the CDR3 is TGCGCCAGCAGCTTCAGCGGGGGGGCCTTGGAGACCCAGTACTTC. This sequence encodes CASSFSGGALETQYF.

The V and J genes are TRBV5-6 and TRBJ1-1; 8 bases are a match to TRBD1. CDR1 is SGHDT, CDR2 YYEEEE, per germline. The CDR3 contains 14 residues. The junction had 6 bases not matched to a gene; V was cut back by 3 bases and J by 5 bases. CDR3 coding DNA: TGTGCCAGCAGCTGGACAGGGCTACCGACTGAAGCTTTCTTT. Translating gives CASSWTGLPTEAFF.

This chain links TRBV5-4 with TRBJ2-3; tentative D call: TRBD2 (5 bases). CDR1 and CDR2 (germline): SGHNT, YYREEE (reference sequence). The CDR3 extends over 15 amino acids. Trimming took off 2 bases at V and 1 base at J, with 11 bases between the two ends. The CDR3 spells CASSLALGGTDTQYF. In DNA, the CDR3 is TGTGCCAGCAGCTTAGCACTAGGTGGCACAGATACGCAGTATTTT.

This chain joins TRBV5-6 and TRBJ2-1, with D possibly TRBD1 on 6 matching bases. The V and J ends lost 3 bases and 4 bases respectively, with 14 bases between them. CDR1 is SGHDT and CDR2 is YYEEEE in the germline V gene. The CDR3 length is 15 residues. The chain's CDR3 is CASSSRQDPYNEQFF. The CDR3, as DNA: TGTGCCAGCAGCTCTAGACAGGACCCTTACAATGAGCAGTTCTTC.

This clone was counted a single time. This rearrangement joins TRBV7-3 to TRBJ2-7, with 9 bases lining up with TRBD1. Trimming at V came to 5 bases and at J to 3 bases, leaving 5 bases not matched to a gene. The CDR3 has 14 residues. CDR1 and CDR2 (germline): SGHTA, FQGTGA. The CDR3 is CASSPGTGNYEQYF. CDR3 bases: TGTGCCAGCAGCCCCGGGACAGGGAACTACGAGCAGTACTTC. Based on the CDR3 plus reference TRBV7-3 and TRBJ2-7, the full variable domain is GAGVSQTPSNKVTEKGKYVELRCDPISGHTALYWYRQSLGQGPEFLIYFQGTGAADDSGLPNDRFFAVRPEGSVSTLKIQRTERGDSAVYLCASSPGTGNYEQYFGPGTRLTVT.

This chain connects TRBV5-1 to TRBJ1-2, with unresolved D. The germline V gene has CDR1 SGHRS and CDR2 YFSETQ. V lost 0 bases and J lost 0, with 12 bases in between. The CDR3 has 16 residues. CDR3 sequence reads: CASSLVPGRSNYGYTF. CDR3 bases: TGCGCCAGCAGCTTGGTACCTGGCAGGTCTAACTATGGCTACACCTTC.

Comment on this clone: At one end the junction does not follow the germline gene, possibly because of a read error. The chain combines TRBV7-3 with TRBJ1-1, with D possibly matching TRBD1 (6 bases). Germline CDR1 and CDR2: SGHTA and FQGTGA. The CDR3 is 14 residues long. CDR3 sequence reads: CASSLTGRNTEAFF. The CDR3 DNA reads TGTGCCAGCAGCCTAACAGGGAGGAACACTGAAGCTTTCTTT.

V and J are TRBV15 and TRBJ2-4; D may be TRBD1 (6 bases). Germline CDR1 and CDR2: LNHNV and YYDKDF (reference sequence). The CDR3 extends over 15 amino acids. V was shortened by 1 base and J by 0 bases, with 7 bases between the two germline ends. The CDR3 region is CATSRAGVAKNIQYF. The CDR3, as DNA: TGTGCCACCAGCAGAGCAGGGGTAGCCAAAAACATTCAGTACTTC.

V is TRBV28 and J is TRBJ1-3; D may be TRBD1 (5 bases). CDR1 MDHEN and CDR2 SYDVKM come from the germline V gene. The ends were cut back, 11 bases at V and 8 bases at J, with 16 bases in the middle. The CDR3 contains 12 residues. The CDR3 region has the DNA TGTGCCGGTGGGGGGAAAGGGTACACCATATATTTT. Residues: CAGGGKGYTIYF.

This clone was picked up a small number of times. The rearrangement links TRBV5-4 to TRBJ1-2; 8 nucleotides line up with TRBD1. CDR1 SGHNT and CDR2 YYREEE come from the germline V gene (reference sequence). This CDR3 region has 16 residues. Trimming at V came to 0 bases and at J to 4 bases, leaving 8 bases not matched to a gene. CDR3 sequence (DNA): TGTGCCAGCAGCTTGGATGGTGGACAGGGAACCTATGGCTACACCTTC. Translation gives CASSLDGGQGTYGYTF. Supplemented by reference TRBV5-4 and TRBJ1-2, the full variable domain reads ETGVTQSPTHLIKTRGQQVTLRCSSQSGHNTVSWYQQALGQGPQFIFQYYREEENGRGNFPPRFSGLQFPNYSSELNVNALELDDSALYLCASSLDGGQGTYGYTFGSGTRLTVV.

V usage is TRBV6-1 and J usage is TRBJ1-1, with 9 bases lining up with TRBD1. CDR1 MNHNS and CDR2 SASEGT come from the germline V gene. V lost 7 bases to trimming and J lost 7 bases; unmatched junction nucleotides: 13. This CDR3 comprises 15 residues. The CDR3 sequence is CASKRRDRVGLEAFF. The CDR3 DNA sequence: TGTGCCAGCAAGAGACGGGACAGGGTAGGCCTTGAAGCTTTCTTT.

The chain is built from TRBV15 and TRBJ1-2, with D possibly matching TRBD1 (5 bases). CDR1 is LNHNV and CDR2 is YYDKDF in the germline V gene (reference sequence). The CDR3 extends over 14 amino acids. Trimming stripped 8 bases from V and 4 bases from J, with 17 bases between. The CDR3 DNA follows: TGTGCCACCGCGTCGGAAAGGACAACCTATGGCTACACCTTC. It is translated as CATASERTTYGYTF.

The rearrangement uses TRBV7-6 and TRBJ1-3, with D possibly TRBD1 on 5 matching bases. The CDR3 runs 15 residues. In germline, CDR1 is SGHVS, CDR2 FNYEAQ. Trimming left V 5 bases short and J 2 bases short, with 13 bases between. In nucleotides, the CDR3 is TGTGCCAGCAGCCTTGTGGGGGAGGCTGGAAACACCATATATTTT. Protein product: CASSLVGEAGNTIYF. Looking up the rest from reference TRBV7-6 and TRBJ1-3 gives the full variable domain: GAGVSQSPRYKVTKRGQDVALRCDPISGHVSLYWYRQALGQGPEFLTYFNYEAQQDKSGLPNDRFSAERPEGSISTLTIQRTEQRDSAMYRCASSLVGEAGNTIYFGEGSWLTVV.

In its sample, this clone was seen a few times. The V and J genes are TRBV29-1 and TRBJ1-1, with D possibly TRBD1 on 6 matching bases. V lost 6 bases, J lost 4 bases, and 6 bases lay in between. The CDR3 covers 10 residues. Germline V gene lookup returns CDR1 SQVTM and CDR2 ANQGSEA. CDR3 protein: CSVRGTEAFF. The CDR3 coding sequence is TGCAGCGTCAGGGGCACTGAAGCTTTCTTT.

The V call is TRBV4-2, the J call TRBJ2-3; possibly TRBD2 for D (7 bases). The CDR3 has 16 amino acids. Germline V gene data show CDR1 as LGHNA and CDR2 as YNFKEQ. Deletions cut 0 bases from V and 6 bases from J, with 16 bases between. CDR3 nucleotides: TGTGCCAGCAGCCAAGATCAAGGTGGGGGGGCGGATACGCAGTATTTT. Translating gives CASSQDQGGGADTQYF.

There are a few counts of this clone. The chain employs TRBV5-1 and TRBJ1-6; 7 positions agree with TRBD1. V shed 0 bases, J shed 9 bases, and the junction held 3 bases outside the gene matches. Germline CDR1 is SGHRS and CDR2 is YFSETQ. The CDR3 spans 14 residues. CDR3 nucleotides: TGCGCCAGCAGCTTGGAACAGGGGAGTTCACCCCTCCACTTT. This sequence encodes CASSLEQGSSPLHF. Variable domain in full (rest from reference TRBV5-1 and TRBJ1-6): KAGVTQTPRYLIKTRGQQVTLSCSPISGHRSVSWYQQTPGQGLQFLFEYFSETQRNKGNFPGRFSGRQFSNSRSEMNVSTLELGDSALYLCASSLEQGSSPLHFGNGTRLTVT.

The CDR3 coding sequence is TGCGCCAGCAGCCAAGGCACAGGGGGAAGCTCCTACGAGCAGTACTTC. Translating it yields CASSQGTGGSSYEQYF. The J gene is TRBJ2-7, the V gene TRBV4-3; 8 nucleotides match TRBD1. CDR3 size: 16 residues. V dropped 1 base and J dropped 0; count of bases not matched to a gene: 5. The germline V gene has CDR1 LGHNA and CDR2 YSLEER.

CDR3 in amino acids: CASSVGLAGGRDTQYF. CDR3 coding DNA: TGTGCCAGCAGCGTCGGACTAGCGGGGGGGAGGGATACGCAGTATTTT. The chain is built from TRBV9 and TRBJ2-3; 15 bases agree with TRBD2. This CDR3 spans 16 amino acids. Germline-derived CDR1 and CDR2 are SGDLS and YYNGEE. The junction had 4 bases not matched to a gene; V was cut back by 2 bases and J by 6 bases. The whole variable domain, remainder taken from reference TRBV9 and TRBJ2-3, is DSGVTQTPKHLITATGQRVTLRCSPRSGDLSVYWYQQSLDQGLQFLIQYYNGEERAKGNILERFSAQQFPDLHSELNLSSLELGDSALYFCASSVGLAGGRDTQYFGPGTRLTVL.

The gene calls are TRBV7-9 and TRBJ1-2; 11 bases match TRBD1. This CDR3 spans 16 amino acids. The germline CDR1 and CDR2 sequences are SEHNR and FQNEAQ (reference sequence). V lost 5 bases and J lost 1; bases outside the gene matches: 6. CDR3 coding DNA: TGTGCCAGCAGCCCCGAAGGGACAGGGGGTAACTATGGCTACACCTTC. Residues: CASSPEGTGGNYGYTF.

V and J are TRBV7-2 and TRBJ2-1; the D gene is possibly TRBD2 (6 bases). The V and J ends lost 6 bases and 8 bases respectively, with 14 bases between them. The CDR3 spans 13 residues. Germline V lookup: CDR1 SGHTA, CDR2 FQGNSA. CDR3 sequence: CASSLGRSDEQFF. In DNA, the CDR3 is TGTGCCAGCAGTTTGGGGAGGTCAGATGAGCAGTTCTTC.

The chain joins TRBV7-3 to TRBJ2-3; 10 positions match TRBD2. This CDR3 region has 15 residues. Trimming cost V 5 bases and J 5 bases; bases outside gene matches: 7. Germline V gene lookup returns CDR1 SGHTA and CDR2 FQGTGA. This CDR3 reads CASSQSGGEGDTQYF. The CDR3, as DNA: TGTGCCAGCAGCCAAAGCGGGGGGGAGGGAGATACGCAGTATTTT.